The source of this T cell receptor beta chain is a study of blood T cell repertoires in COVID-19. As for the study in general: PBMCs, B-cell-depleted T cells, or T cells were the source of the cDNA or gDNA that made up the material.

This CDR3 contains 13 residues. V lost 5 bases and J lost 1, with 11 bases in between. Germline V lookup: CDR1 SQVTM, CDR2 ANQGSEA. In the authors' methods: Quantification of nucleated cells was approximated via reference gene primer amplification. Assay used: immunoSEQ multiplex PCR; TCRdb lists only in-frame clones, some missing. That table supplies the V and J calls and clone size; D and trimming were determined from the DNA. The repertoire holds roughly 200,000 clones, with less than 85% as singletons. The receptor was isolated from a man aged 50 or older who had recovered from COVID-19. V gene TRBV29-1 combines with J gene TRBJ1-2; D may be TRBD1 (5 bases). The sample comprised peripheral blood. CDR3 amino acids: CSVRGGGNYGYTF. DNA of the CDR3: TGCAGCGTTCGTGGGGGGGGTAACTATGGCTACACCTTC.